The present entry profiles one TCR beta chain with its context. Antigen unknown. This specimen comes from a study of T cells in Graves' hyperthyroidism and ophthalmopathy. Study conclusions and caveats: In the blood, most expanded thyroid clonotypes above 0.001 appeared as well.

Diagnoses rested on clinical symptoms, serum thyroxine and TRAb, thyroid ultrasound and orbital computed tomography. V was shortened by 7 bases and J by 0 bases, with 6 bases between the two germline ends. The CDR3 covers 12 residues. Germline V gives CDR1 LNHDA, CDR2 SQIVND (reference sequence). RNA transcripts provided the source from which TCR beta CDR3 regions were amplified. Carried out on the TCR CDR3, a first-round RT-PCR used the HTBI primer set. TCRdb analysed the multiplex PCR reads with MiXCR anew, one entry per CDR3 protein. The repertoire holds around 690,000 distinct CDR3 sequences, with about 18% as singletons.

The origin of this receptor is a middle-aged man with Graves' hyperthyroidism. The sequenced material came from blood. The rearrangement links TRBV19 to TRBJ2-5; the D is unclear. CDR3 nucleotide sequence: TGTGCCAGTAAAGCGAACCAAGAGACCCAGTACTTC. Encoded protein: CASKANQETQYF.